The 27 T cell receptor beta chains listed next were all sequenced from one sample in a study of Ad26.COV2.S vaccination and SARS-CoV-2 variants. Sequencing used immunoSEQ multiplex PCR; TCRdb keeps in-frame clones, though not all of them. The sample holds around 320,000 clones; 85% are singletons and the top ten take 2% to 2.5%. Treatment indicated: roughly 19 received Ad26.COV2.S at low or high dose, single or two shots; about 5 received placebo; per-sample allocation not given. The study sampled participants on day 63 after the first vaccine or placebo injection. This sample comprised peripheral blood, obtained in a trial of Ad26.COV2.S vaccine versus placebo. The receptors come from a person between 18 and 65 years old who received the Ad26.COV2.S COVID-19 vaccine or a placebo.

The genes are TRBV4-1 and TRBJ2-7, with 13 bases lining up with TRBD2. The length of the CDR3 is 15 residues. The V gene end was trimmed by 4 bases and the J gene end by 3 bases; junction bases not matched to a gene: 3. CDR1 is MGHRA, CDR2 YSYEKL, per germline. CDR3 loop: CASSPGLAGNYEQYF. The CDR3 nucleotides read TGCGCCAGCAGCCCGGGACTAGCGGGGAACTACGAGCAGTACTTC.

V is TRBV30 and J is TRBJ1-4; a possible D gene is TRBD1 (6 bases). The CDR3 runs 15 residues. Trimming cost V 0 bases and J 7 bases, with 15 bases left between them. The V gene's germline CDR1 is GTSNPN and CDR2 SVGIG (reference sequence). CDR3 region: CAWSVRGARGEKLFF. DNA for the CDR3: TGTGCCTGGAGTGTAAGGGGGGCTAGGGGTGAAAAACTGTTTTTT. Full variable domain (remainder filled in from reference TRBV30 and TRBJ1-4): SQTIHQWPATLVQPVGSPLSLECTVEGTSNPNLYWYRQAAGRGLQLLFYSVGIGQISSEVPQNLSASRPQDRQFILSSKKLLLSDSGFYLCAWSVRGARGEKLFFGSGTQLSVL.

DNA for the CDR3: TGTGCCAGCAGTGAACGTAGGCAGGGCATCTACGAGCAGTACTTC. Protein sequence: CASSERRQGIYEQYF. The chain links TRBV6-1 to TRBJ2-7; TRBD1 is a possible D gene (5 bases). The CDR3 is made up of 15 amino acids. From germline, CDR1 is MNHNS and CDR2 SASEGT. V was trimmed by 2 bases and J by 3 bases, leaving 14 bases between them.

Comment on this clone: Other DNA sequences of this sample code for an identical CDR3. V gene TRBV18 combines with J gene TRBJ1-1, with 7 positions matching TRBD1. Germline values: CDR1 KGHSH, CDR2 LQKENI. The CDR3 runs to 13 residues. The trim removed 3 bases at V and 3 bases at J, leaving 1 base unmatched. This CDR3 reads CASSPTGDTEAFF. CDR3 nucleotides: TGTGCCAGCTCACCCACAGGGGACACTGAAGCTTTCTTT.

In its sample, this clone was seen once. V is TRBV4-1 and J is TRBJ1-1; D is unclear. V lost 1 base and J 0 bases, leaving 18 bases between the germline ends. The CDR3 is 18 residues long. Germline CDR1 is MGHRA and CDR2 is YSYEKL. In DNA form, the CDR3 reads TGCGCCAGCAGCCAAGTTGCCGGGGTCCCAGATGTGAACACTGAAGCTTTCTTT. Translated: CASSQVAGVPDVNTEAFF.

The chain links TRBV7-9 to TRBJ1-3; the D is unclear. In germline, CDR1 is SEHNR, CDR2 FQNEAQ (reference sequence). V lost 8 bases, J lost 4 bases, and 30 bases lay in between. The CDR3 sequence is 19 residues long. As DNA, the CDR3 is TGTGCCAGCGGGGAAGCTCGAACCCAAAGGGAGCTCGGAGGAAACACCATATATTTT. It is translated as CASGEARTQRELGGNTIYF. Using reference TRBV7-9 and TRBJ1-3 for the parts outside the CDR3, the full variable domain is DTGVSQNPRHKITKRGQNVTFRCDPISEHNRLYWYRQTLGQGPEFLTYFQNEAQLEKSRLLSDRFSAERPKGSFSTLEIQRTEQGDSAMYLCASGEARTQRELGGNTIYFGEGSWLTVV.

The chain links TRBV5-5 to TRBJ1-2; perhaps TRBD1 as D (6 bases). CDR3 length: 13 amino acids. Germline V CDR1 and CDR2: SGHKS, YYEKEE (reference sequence). Trimming pared 0 bases from V and 6 bases from J, leaving 9 bases between. DNA of the CDR3: TGTGCCAGCAGCTTGGCAGGGGCTGATGGCTACACCTTC. It is translated as CASSLAGADGYTF.

This clone has more than one count but fewer than ten. The chain is built from TRBV2 and TRBJ2-1; 7 bases fit TRBD2. The V gene's germline CDR1 is SNHLY and CDR2 FYNNEI. This CDR3 is built from 14 residues. After removal of 2 bases from V and 4 bases from J, the junction contained 2 bases not matched to a gene. In DNA form, the CDR3 reads TGTGCCAGCAGTGAAATTAGCGGGTACAATGAGCAGTTCTTC. This codes for CASSEISGYNEQFF.

V is TRBV12-5 and J is TRBJ2-7; unclear D gene. CDR1 is LGHNT, CDR2 FRNRAP, per germline. Between the trimmed V and J ends, which lost 4 bases and 4 bases, there was a span of 8 bases. This CDR3 has 12 amino acids. CDR3 residues: CASGSLLYEQYF. The CDR3 region has the DNA TGTGCTAGTGGTTCCCTCCTTTACGAGCAGTACTTC.

This chain joins TRBV6-4 and TRBJ2-3; D perhaps matches TRBD1 (6 bases). CDR3 length equals 13 residues. V was cut by 6 bases and J by 5 bases, with 12 bases left in between. From germline, CDR1 is MRHNA and CDR2 SNTAGT. This CDR3 is CASRHRAGDTQYF. The CDR3 coding sequence is TGTGCCAGCAGGCACAGGGCAGGAGATACGCAGTATTTT.

The chain employs TRBV18 and TRBJ2-5; possibly TRBD2 for D (5 bases). Germline CDR1 reads KGHSH; CDR2 reads LQKENI. This CDR3 contains 15 residues. V dropped 3 bases and J dropped 5 bases, with 16 bases sitting between them. Here the CDR3 reads CASSPVPHAGETQYF. CDR3 nucleotides: TGTGCCAGCTCACCGGTCCCGCACGCGGGCGAGACCCAGTACTTC.

The rearrangement links TRBV29-1 to TRBJ2-7, with D tentatively TRBD1 (6 bases). CDR3 length: 16 amino acids. CDR1 and CDR2 (germline): SQVTM, ANQGSEA. The V end was cut by 4 bases, the J end by 3 bases, with 22 bases between. For the CDR3, the DNA is TGCAGCGTTGCCTCTTCGACAGGTAAAGAAATCTACGAGCAGTACTTC. Translated, it gives CSVASSTGKEIYEQYF.

The V and J genes are TRBV18 and TRBJ2-1; 8 positions match TRBD2. The germline V gene has CDR1 KGHSH and CDR2 LQKENI. The trim removed 2 bases at V and 2 bases at J, leaving 8 bases unmatched. The CDR3 contains 17 residues. The CDR3 nucleotides are TGTGCCAGCTCACCATTAGGAGGGCGGGGGGCCTACAATGAGCAGTTCTTC. It yields the protein CASSPLGGRGAYNEQFF.

The rearrangement uses TRBV6-5 and TRBJ2-1; D unresolved. This CDR3 has 13 residues. Germline V CDR1 and CDR2: MNHEY, SVGAGI. V shed 0 bases and J shed 7 bases, with 7 bases lying between them. The chain's CDR3 is CASSYSTRNEQFF. The CDR3 DNA is TGTGCCAGCAGTTACTCAACAAGGAATGAGCAGTTCTTC.

The V gene is TRBV6-5, the J gene TRBJ2-1; D remains ambiguous. The V gene's germline CDR1 is MNHEY and CDR2 SVGAGI. The V gene lost 11 bases and the J gene lost 9 bases, with 23 bases spanning the gap. The CDR3 spans 14 residues. This CDR3 is CAVRTGSFLSEQFF. CDR3 nucleotides: TGTGCCGTCCGTACCGGGTCCTTCCTTTCTGAGCAGTTCTTC.

CDR3 sequence reads: CASSTATGGTEAFF. Here the CDR3 DNA reads TGTGCCAGTAGTACCGCCACAGGGGGCACTGAAGCTTTCTTT. This chain uses TRBV19 with TRBJ1-1, with 8 bases fitting TRBD1. Germline loops: CDR1 LNHDA, CDR2 SQIVND (reference sequence). Germline trimming cut 4 bases from V and 4 bases from J; bases unmatched to any gene: 5. The CDR3 consists of 14 residues.

CDR3 sequence: CASSVDPGGDTEAFF. The CDR3 region has the DNA TGTGCCAGCAGCGTAGATCCAGGGGGTGACACTGAAGCTTTCTTT. V is TRBV9 and J is TRBJ1-1, with 7 bases aligning to TRBD1. With 0 bases clipped from V and 3 bases from J, the junction kept 5 bases outside the gene matches. Germline-derived CDR1 and CDR2 are SGDLS and YYNGEE. This CDR3 is built from 15 residues.

V gene TRBV12-3 or TRBV12-4 combines with J gene TRBJ2-2, with D uncertain. The V end lost 6 bases, the J end lost 6 bases, and 11 bases lay between the germline ends. The CDR3 has 13 residues. The CDR3 region is CASSRSEAGELFF. CDR3 DNA sequence: TGTGCCAGCAGCCGCAGCGAGGCCGGGGAGCTGTTTTTT.

The rearrangement links TRBV12-3 or TRBV12-4 to TRBJ2-3; no firm D call. The CDR3 loop spans 11 amino acids. The ends were cut back, 10 bases at V and 5 bases at J, with 10 bases in the middle. CDR3 sequence: CATQTVDTQYF. The CDR3 DNA is TGTGCCACCCAGACTGTAGATACGCAGTATTTT.

This rearrangement joins TRBV6-5 to TRBJ2-7, with 7 bases aligning to TRBD1. Germline CDR1 reads MNHEY; CDR2 reads SVGAGI. The CDR3 sequence is 13 residues long. V gave up 6 bases and J gave up 5 bases; unmatched junction bases: 7. CDR3 sequence: CASSLQGIHEQYF. CDR3 DNA sequence: TGTGCCAGCAGCCTACAGGGGATCCACGAGCAGTACTTC.

This rearrangement joins TRBV19 to TRBJ2-7, with TRBD1 matching 9 bases. Germline V lookup: CDR1 LNHDA, CDR2 SQIVND (reference sequence). CDR3 length: 15 residues. Trimming removed 5 bases from V and 5 bases from J; junction bases left unmatched: 10. CDR3 in DNA: TGTGCCAGTAGTTCAACCGGGACAGGGTCCAACGAGCAGTACTTC. This codes for CASSSTGTGSNEQYF. Variable domain in full (rest from reference TRBV19 and TRBJ2-7): DGGITQSPKYLFRKEGQNVTLSCEQNLNHDAMYWYRQDPGQGLRLIYYSQIVNDFQKGDIAEGYSVSREKKESFPLTVTSAQKNPTAFYLCASSSTGTGSNEQYFGPGTRLTVT.

This chain uses TRBV15 with TRBJ2-1; D gene ambiguous. Germline CDR1 reads LNHNV; CDR2 reads YYDKDF (reference sequence). Between the trimmed V and J ends, which lost 5 bases and 8 bases, there was a span of 7 bases. CDR3 length: 11 amino acids. CDR3 residues: CATSELYEQFF. The CDR3 DNA sequence: TGTGCCACCAGCGAACTATATGAGCAGTTCTTC.

This sequence joins TRBV10-2 and TRBJ1-4; D is uncertain. This CDR3 has 13 amino acids. V dropped 6 bases and J dropped 8 bases, with 13 bases sitting between them. CDR1 WSHSY and CDR2 SAAADI come from the germline V gene. CDR3 protein: CASRRGLSEKLFF. For the CDR3, the DNA is TGCGCCAGCAGGCGGGGTCTTAGCGAAAAACTGTTTTTT.

This chain uses TRBV4-2 with TRBJ2-1; 9 bases are shared with TRBD2. The CDR3 has 16 residues. Germline-derived CDR1 and CDR2 are LGHNA and YNFKEQ. V lost 0 bases to trimming and J lost 5 bases; unmatched junction nucleotides: 5. The CDR3: CASSQESSGEDNEQFF. The CDR3 DNA reads TGTGCCAGCAGCCAAGAGTCTAGCGGGGAGGACAATGAGCAGTTCTTC.

In DNA form, the CDR3 reads TGCAGTGTCCAGGGGTACGGCTACACCTTC. The encoded protein is CSVQGYGYTF. The chain combines TRBV20-1 with TRBJ1-2; D perhaps matches TRBD1 (6 bases). This CDR3 contains 10 residues. The germline V and J ends were trimmed by 7 bases and 8 bases, with 11 bases remaining between them. Germline V gives CDR1 DFQATT, CDR2 SNEGSKA (reference sequence).

This clone was picked up one time. DNA for the CDR3: TGTGCCAGCTCACCGATTGGGATGTCAGATGGAAACACCATATATTTT. This translates into CASSPIGMSDGNTIYF. The chain combines TRBV18 with TRBJ1-3; D is uncertain. Germline loops: CDR1 KGHSH, CDR2 LQKENI. Trimming took 3 bases from V and 3 from J, leaving 15 bases between them. The CDR3 spans 16 residues.

The chain employs TRBV7-3 and TRBJ2-1, with 7 bases matching TRBD1. The CDR3 is 12 residues long. Germline V gene data show CDR1 as SGHTA and CDR2 as FQGTGA. V was pared by 5 bases and J by 11 bases, with 6 bases of the junction left unmatched. This chain's CDR3 is CASSHPGQQQFF. Here the CDR3 DNA reads TGTGCCAGCAGCCATCCGGGACAGCAGCAGTTCTTC. The entire variable domain, with the rest obtained from reference TRBV7-3 and TRBJ2-1, is as follows: GAGVSQTPSNKVTEKGKYVELRCDPISGHTALYWYRQSLGQGPEFLIYFQGTGAADDSGLPNDRFFAVRPEGSVSTLKIQRTERGDSAVYLCASSHPGQQQFFGPGTRLTVL.